This is a list of T cell receptor beta chains from one sample in a study of blood T cell repertoires in COVID-19. Assay used: immunoSEQ multiplex PCR; TCRdb lists only in-frame clones, some missing. Of about 100,000 clones detected, approximately 80% appear once; the ten largest clones hold roughly 12%. The sequencing sample was made of peripheral blood. The source is a man over 45 with active or convalescent COVID-19. The CDR3 runs from the conserved cysteine through the conserved F or W. A D gene is named only where the DNA matches it firmly. A row's size may be missing; if present it is once, few, many or a size class.

TRBJ1-1,TRBV15,NA,14,NA,CATSPGAENTEAFF,TGTGCCACCAGCCCAGGGGCCGAGAACACTGAAGCTTTCTTT
TRBJ1-4,TRBV27,TRBD1,15,few,CASSRQGAANEKLFF,TGTGCCAGCAGTCGACAGGGGGCGGCTAATGAAAAACTGTTTTTT
TRBJ1-4,TRBV24-1,TRBD1,15,once,CATSDSGTGLEKLFF,TGTGCCACCAGTGATTCCGGGACAGGGTTGGAAAAACTGTTTTTT
TRBJ1-5,TRBV19,TRBD1,15,NA,CASSIEAGGNQPQHF,TGTGCCAGTAGTATAGAAGCAGGGGGAAATCAGCCCCAGCATTTT
TRBJ1-5,TRBV10-3,NA,14,NA,CAISDPLRNQPQHF,TGTGCCATCAGTGACCCCCTCCGGAATCAGCCCCAGCATTTT
TRBJ1-1,TRBV7-9,NA,14,NA,CASSLAGGSTEAFF,TGTGCCAGCAGCTTAGCGGGGGGAAGTACTGAAGCTTTCTTT
TRBJ2-1,TRBV2,NA,12,NA,CASSVRGGEQFF,TGTGCCAGCAGCGTTAGAGGAGGTGAGCAGTTCTTC
TRBJ2-5,TRBV6-6,NA,13,NA,CASSWEVEETQYF,TGTGCCAGCAGTTGGGAGGTGGAAGAGACCCAGTACTTC
TRBJ2-1,TRBV20-1,NA,12,NA,CSASTYAIEQFF,TGCAGTGCTAGTACTTATGCTATTGAGCAGTTCTTC
TRBJ2-5,TRBV15,NA,15,NA,CATSRVGQDQETQYF,TGTGCCACCAGCAGAGTTGGGCAAGACCAAGAGACCCAGTACTTC
TRBJ2-7,TRBV19,TRBD1,14,once,CASTGTGVNYEQYF,TGTGCCAGTACCGGGACAGGGGTAAACTACGAGCAGTACTTC
TRBJ2-5,TRBV27,NA,9,NA,CASSPRQYF,TGTGCCAGCAGTCCCCGCCAGTACTTC
TRBJ1-6,TRBV9,TRBD1,15,NA,CASSPGGFGNSPLHF,TGTGCCAGCAGCCCAGGGGGCTTTGGGAATTCACCCCTCCACTTT
TRBJ2-2,TRBV11-3,NA,12,NA,CATSWEPGELFF,TGTGCCACCTCCTGGGAGCCGGGGGAGCTGTTTTTT
TRBJ2-1,TRBV5-4,NA,12,NA,CASSLERNEQFF,TGTGCCAGCAGCTTAGAGCGGAATGAGCAGTTCTTC
TRBJ1-3,TRBV6-5,NA,14,once,CASSNTVSGNTIYF,TGTGCCAGCAGTAACACCGTTTCTGGAAACACCATATATTTT
TRBJ1-1,TRBV11-3,NA,16,NA,CASSLRQGPMNTEAFF,TGTGCCAGCAGCTTACGGCAGGGGCCCATGAACACTGAAGCTTTCTTT
TRBJ2-5,TRBV1,NA,17,NA,CTSSQELAGGPRETQYF,TGCACCAGCAGCCAAGAACTAGCGGGAGGGCCCCGAGAGACCCAGTACTTC
TRBJ2-7,TRBV7-9,NA,15,few,CASSRAGESSYEQYF,TGTGCCAGCAGCAGAGCAGGTGAGAGCTCCTACGAGCAGTACTTC
TRBJ1-1,TRBV25-1,TRBD1,14,NA,CASSGTGGNTEAFF,TGTGCCAGCAGTGGGACAGGAGGGAACACTGAAGCTTTCTTT
TRBJ2-7,TRBV7-9,NA,17,NA,CASSLEGLLAGGYEQYF,TGTGCCAGCAGCTTAGAGGGTCTTCTGGCAGGGGGGTACGAGCAGTACTTC
TRBJ1-1,TRBV5-1,TRBD1,17,NA,CASKTGTGGWENTEAFF,TGCGCCAGCAAAACGGGGACAGGGGGATGGGAAAACACTGAAGCTTTCTTT
TRBJ1-1,TRBV6-1,NA,11,NA,CASSEEIEAFF,TGTGCCAGCAGTGAGGAGATTGAAGCTTTCTTT
TRBJ2-5,TRBV28,NA,13,NA,CASSVEGWVTQYF,TGTGCCAGCAGCGTGGAGGGATGGGTGACCCAGTACTTC
TRBJ2-1,TRBV2,NA,12,NA,CASSDLGAWQFF,TGTGCCAGCAGTGATCTAGGAGCCTGGCAGTTCTTC
TRBJ2-7,TRBV5-6,NA,13,NA,CASSGSVGAKQYF,TGTGCCAGCAGCGGATCAGTAGGAGCCAAGCAGTACTTC
TRBJ1-2,TRBV14,NA,15,once,CASSQEASGVIGYTF,TGTGCCAGCAGCCAAGAAGCGTCGGGGGTTATTGGCTACACCTTC
TRBJ2-3,TRBV6-5,NA,14,NA,CASARGPCTDTQYF,TGTGCCAGCGCCCGAGGGCCCTGCACAGATACGCAGTATTTT
TRBJ1-1,TRBV6-1,NA,15,NA,CASSESIISSPEAFF,TGTGCCAGCAGTGAAAGTATCATATCTAGCCCTGAAGCTTTCTTT
TRBJ1-4,TRBV2,NA,14,NA,CASSGEIPNEKLFF,TGTGCCAGCAGTGGTGAGATCCCCAATGAAAAACTGTTTTTT
TRBJ2-2,TRBV9,NA,14,NA,CASSVDGRTGELFF,TGTGCCAGCAGCGTAGACGGGAGAACCGGGGAGCTGTTTTTT
TRBJ1-1,TRBV6-5,NA,14,NA,CAVRDTMMNTEAFF,TGTGCCGTCCGGGACACAATGATGAACACTGAAGCTTTCTTT
TRBJ1-5,TRBV19,TRBD1,14,NA,CASNSGQGSQPQHF,TGTGCCAGTAACTCCGGACAGGGGTCTCAGCCCCAGCATTTT
TRBJ2-5,TRBV29-1,NA,11,NA,CSVEREETQYF,TGCAGCGTTGAACGGGAAGAGACCCAGTACTTC
TRBJ2-7,TRBV10-3,NA,12,NA,CAIGLAAYEQYF,TGTGCCATCGGTCTTGCGGCCTACGAGCAGTACTTC